Described below is a single TCR beta chain sequence and its context. Its antigen is unknown. Germline CDR1 and CDR2: KGHSH and LQKENI. This CDR3 comprises 15 residues. V gave up 4 bases and J gave up 3 bases; unmatched junction bases: 5. The sample originates from a study of cytomegalovirus exposure and HLA in healthy donors. Study-wide findings and caveats: Equally common other TCR beta chains were less clonally expanded than HLA-associated ones, a later analysis found. Fewer N-insertions (relative to the approximately 700-donor mean) were reportedly seen in an Asian-associated ancestry cluster in a later analysis. When analyzed later, a missense DCLRE1C variant was found to be linked to TCR beta V- and J-gene trimming.

The PCR was carried out with 60 Vbeta primers and 13 Jbeta primers. Only in-frame clones appear in the TCRdb table, and some are missing; sequencing was by immunoSEQ multiplex PCR. Of 150,000 or so clones in the sample, 82% were seen once. The receptor comes from a male donor in good health and CMV-seropositive. The sequenced sample consisted of PBMCs. V usage is TRBV18 and J usage is TRBJ2-2; 7 bases align to TRBD1. Here the CDR3 DNA reads TGTGCCAGCTCACAAGGGACAGCCGACACCGGGGAGCTGTTTTTT. Translation gives CASSQGTADTGELFF.